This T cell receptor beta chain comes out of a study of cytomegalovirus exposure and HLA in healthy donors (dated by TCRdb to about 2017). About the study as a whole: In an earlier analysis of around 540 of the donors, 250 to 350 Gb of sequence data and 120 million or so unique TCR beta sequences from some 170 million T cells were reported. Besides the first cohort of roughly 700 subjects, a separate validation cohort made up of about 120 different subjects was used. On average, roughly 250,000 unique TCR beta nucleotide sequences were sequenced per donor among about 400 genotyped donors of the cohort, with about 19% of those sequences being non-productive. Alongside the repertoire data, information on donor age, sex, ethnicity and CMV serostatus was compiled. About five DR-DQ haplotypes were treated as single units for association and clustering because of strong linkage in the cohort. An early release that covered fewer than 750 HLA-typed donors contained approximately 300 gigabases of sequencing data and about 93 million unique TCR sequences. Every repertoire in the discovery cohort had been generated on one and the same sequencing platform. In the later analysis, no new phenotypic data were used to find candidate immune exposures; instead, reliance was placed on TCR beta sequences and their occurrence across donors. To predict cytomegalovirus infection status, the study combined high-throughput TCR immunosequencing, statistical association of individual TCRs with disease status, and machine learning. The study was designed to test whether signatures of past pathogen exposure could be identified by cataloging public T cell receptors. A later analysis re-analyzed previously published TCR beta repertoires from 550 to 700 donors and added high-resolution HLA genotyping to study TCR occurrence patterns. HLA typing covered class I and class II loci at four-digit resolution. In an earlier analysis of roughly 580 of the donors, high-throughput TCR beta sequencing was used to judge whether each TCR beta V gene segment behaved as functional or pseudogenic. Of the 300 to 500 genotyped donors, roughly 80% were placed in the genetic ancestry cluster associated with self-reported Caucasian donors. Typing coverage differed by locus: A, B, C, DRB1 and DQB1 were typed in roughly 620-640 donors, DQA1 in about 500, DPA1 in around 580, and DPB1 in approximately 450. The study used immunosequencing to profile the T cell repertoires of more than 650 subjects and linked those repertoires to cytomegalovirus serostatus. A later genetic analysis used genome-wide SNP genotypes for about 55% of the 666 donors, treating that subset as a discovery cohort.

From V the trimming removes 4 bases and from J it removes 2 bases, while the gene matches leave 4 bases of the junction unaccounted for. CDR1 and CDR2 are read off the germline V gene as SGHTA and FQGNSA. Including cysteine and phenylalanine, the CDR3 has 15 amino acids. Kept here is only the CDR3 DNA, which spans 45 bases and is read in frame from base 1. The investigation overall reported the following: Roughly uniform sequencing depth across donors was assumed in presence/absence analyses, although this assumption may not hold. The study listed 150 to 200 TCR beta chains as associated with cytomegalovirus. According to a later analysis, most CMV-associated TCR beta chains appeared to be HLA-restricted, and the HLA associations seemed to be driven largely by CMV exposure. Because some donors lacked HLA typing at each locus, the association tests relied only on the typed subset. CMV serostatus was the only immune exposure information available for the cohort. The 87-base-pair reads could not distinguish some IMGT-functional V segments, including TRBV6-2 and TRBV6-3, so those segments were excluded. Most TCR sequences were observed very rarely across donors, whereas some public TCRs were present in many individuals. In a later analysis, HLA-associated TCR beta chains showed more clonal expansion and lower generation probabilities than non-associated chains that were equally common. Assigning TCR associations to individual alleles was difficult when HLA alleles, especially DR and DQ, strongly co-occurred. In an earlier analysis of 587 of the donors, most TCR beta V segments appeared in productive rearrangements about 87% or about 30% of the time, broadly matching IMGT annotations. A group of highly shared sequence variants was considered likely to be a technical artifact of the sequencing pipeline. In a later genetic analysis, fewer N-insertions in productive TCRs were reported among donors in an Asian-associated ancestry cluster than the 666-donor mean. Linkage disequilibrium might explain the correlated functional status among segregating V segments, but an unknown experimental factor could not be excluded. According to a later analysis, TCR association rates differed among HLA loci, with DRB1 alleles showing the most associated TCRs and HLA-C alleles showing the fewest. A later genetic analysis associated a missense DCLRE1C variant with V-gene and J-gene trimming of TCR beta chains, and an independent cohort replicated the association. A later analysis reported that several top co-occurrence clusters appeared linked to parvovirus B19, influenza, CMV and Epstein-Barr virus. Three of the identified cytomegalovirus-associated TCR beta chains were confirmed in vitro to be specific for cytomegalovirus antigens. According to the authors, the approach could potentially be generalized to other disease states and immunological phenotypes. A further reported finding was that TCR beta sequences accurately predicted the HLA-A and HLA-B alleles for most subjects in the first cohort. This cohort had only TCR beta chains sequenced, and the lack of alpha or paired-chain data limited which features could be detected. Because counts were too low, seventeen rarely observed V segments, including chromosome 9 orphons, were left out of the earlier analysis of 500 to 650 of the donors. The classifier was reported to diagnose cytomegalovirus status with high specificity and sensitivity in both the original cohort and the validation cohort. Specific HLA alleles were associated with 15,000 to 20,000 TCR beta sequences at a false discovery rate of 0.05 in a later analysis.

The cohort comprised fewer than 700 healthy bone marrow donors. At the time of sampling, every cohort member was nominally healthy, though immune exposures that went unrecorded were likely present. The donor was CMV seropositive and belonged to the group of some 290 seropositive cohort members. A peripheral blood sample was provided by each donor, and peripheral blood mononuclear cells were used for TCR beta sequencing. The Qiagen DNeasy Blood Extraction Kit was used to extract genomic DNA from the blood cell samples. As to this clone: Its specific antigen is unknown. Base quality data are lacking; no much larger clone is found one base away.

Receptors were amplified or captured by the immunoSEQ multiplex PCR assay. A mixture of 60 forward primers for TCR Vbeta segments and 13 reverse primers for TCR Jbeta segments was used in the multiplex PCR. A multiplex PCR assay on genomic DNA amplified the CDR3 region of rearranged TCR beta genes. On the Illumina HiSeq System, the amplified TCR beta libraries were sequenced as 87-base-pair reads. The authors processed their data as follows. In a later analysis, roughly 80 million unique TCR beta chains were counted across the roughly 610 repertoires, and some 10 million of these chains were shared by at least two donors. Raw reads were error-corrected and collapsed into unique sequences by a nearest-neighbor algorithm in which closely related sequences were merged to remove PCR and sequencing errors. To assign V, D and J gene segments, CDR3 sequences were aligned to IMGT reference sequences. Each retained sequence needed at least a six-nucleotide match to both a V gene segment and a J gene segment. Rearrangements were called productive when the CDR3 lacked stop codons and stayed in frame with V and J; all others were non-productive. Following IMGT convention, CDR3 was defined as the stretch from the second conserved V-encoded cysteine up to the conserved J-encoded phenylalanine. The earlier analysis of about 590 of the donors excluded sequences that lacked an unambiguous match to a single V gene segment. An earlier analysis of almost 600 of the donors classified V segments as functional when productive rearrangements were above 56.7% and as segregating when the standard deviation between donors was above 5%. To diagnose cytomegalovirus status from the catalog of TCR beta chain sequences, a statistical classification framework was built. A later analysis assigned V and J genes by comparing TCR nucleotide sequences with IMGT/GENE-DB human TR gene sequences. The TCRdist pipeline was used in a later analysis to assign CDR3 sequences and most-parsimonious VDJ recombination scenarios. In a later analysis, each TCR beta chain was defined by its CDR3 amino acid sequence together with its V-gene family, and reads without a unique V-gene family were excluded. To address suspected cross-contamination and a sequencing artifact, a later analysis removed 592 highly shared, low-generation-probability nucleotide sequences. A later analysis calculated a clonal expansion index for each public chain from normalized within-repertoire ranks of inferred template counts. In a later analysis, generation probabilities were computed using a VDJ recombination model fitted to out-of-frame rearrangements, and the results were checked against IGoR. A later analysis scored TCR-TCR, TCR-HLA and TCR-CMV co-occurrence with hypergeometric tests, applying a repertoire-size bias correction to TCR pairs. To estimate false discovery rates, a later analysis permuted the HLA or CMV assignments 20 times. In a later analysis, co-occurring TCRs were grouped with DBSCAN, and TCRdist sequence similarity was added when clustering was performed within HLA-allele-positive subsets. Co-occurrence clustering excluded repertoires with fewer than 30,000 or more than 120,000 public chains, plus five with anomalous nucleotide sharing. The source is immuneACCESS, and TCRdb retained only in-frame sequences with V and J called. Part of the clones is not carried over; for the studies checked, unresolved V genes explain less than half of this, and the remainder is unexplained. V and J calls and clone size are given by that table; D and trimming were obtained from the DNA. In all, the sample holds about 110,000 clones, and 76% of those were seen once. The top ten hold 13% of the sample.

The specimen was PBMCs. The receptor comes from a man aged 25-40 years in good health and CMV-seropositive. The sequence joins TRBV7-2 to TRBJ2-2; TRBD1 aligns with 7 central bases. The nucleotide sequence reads TGTGCCAGCAGCTCCGGGACAGCCAACACCGGGGAGCTGTTTTTT. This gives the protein CASSSGTANTGELFF.